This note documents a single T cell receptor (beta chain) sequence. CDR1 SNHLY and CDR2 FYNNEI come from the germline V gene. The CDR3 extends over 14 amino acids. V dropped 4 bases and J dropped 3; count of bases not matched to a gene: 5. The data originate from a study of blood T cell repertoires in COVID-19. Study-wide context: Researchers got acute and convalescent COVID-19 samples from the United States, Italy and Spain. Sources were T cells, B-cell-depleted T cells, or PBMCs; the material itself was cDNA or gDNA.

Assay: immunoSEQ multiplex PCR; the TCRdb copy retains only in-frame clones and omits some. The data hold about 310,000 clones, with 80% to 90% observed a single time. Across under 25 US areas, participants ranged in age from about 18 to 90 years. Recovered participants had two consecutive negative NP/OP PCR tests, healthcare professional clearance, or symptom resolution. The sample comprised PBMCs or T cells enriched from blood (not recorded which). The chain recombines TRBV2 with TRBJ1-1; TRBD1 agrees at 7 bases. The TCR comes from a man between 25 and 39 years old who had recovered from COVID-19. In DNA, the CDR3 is TGTGCCAGCAGTGTTCAGGGGGTCTACACTGAAGCTTTCTTT. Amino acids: CASSVQGVYTEAFF.